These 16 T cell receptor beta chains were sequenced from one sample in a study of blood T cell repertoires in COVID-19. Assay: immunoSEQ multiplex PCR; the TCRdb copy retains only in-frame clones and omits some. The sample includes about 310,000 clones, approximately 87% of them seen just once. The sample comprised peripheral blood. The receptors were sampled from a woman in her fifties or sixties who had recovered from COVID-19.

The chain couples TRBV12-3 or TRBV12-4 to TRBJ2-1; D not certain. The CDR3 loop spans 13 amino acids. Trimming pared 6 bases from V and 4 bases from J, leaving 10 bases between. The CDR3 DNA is TGTGCCAGCAGGCTCGACACTTACAATGAGCAGTTCTTC. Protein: CASRLDTYNEQFF.

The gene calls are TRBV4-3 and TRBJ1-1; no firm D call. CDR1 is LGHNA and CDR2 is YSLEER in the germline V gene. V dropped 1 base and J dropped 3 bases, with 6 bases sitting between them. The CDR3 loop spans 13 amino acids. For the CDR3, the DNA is TGCGCCAGCAGCCAAGCGGGGTACACTGAAGCTTTCTTT. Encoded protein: CASSQAGYTEAFF.

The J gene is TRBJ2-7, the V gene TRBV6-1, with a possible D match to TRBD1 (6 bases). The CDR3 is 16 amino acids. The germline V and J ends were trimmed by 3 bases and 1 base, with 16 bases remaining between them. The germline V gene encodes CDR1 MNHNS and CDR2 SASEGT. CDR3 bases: TGTGCCAGCAGTGAGGGCAGTCGGGACACTTCCTACGAGCAGTACTTC. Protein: CASSEGSRDTSYEQYF.

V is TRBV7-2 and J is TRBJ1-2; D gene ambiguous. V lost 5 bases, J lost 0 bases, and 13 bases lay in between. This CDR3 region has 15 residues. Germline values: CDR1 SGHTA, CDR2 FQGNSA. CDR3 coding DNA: TGTGCCAGCAGCCAAGACCACTATGCTAACTATGGCTACACCTTC. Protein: CASSQDHYANYGYTF.

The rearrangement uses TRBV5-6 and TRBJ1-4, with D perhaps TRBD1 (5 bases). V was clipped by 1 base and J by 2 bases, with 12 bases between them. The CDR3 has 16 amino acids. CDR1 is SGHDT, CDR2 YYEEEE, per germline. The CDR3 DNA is TGTGCCAGCAGCTTGTTCCGCAGGGCGACTAATGAAAAACTGTTTTTT. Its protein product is CASSLFRRATNEKLFF.

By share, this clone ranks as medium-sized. CDR3 residues: CASSRTSGISEQYF. The CDR3, as DNA: TGTGCCAGTAGTCGGACTAGCGGGATCTCCGAGCAGTACTTC. The chain has TRBV19 and TRBJ2-7, with 12 positions matching TRBD2. The V and J ends lost 5 bases and 6 bases, in that order; junction bases with no gene match: 5. Germline CDR1 LNHDA, CDR2 SQIVND (reference sequence). The CDR3 contains 14 residues.

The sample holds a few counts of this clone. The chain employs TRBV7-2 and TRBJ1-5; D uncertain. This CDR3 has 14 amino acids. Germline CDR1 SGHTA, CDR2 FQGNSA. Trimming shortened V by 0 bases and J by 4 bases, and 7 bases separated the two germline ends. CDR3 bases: TGTGCCAGCAGCTTAGCGCACCGGAATCAGCCCCAGCATTTT. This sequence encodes CASSLAHRNQPQHF.

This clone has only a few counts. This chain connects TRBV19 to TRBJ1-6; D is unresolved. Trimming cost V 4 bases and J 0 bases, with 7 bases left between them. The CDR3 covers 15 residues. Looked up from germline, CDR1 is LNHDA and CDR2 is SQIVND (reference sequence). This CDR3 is CASSRGRSYNSPLHF. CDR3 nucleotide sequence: TGTGCCAGTAGTAGAGGGCGCTCCTATAATTCACCCCTCCACTTT.

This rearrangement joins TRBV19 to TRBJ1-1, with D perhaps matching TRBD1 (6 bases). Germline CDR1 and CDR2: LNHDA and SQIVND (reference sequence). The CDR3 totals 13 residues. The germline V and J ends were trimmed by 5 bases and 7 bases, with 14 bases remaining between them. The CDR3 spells CASSLSTGGEAFF. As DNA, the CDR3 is TGTGCCAGTAGTCTCTCGACAGGAGGTGAAGCTTTCTTT. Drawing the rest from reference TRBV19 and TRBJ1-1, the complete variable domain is DGGITQSPKYLFRKEGQNVTLSCEQNLNHDAMYWYRQDPGQGLRLIYYSQIVNDFQKGDIAEGYSVSREKKESFPLTVTSAQKNPTAFYLCASSLSTGGEAFFGQGTRLTVV.

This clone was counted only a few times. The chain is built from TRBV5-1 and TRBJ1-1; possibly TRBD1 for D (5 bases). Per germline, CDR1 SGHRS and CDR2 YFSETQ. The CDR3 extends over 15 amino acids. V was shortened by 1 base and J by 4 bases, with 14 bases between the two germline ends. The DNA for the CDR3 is TGCGCCAGCAGCTTGTCCCCCAGGGTTGGCACTGAAGCTTTCTTT. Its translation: CASSLSPRVGTEAFF.

The CDR3 DNA sequence: TGTGCCAGCAGCTTAGCGACTAGCGGGAGGGCTGGGGAGCAGTTCTTC. Amino acids: CASSLATSGRAGEQFF. This rearrangement joins TRBV7-2 to TRBJ2-1; TRBD2 aligns across 14 bases. Looked up from germline, CDR1 is SGHTA and CDR2 is FQGNSA. V dropped 0 bases and J dropped 10; count of bases not matched to a gene: 5. The CDR3 spans 16 residues.

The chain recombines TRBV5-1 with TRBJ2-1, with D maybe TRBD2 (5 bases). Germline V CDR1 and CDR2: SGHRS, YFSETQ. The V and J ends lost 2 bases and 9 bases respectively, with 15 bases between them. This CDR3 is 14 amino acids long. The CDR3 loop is CASSFRDSILEQFF. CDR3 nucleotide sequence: TGCGCCAGCAGCTTCCGGGATTCTATACTTGAGCAGTTCTTC.

CDR3: CASSQSGTSGGEPYTQYF. Written as DNA, the CDR3 is TGTGCCAGCAGCCAGTCCGGGACTAGCGGGGGGGAACCTTATACGCAGTATTTT. The chain employs TRBV3-1 (or the pseudogene TRBV3-2) and TRBJ2-3, with 16 bases that match TRBD2. V lost 3 bases to trimming and J lost 7 bases; unmatched junction nucleotides: 10. The CDR3 runs 18 residues. From germline, CDR1 is LGHDT and CDR2 YNNKEL (reference sequence).

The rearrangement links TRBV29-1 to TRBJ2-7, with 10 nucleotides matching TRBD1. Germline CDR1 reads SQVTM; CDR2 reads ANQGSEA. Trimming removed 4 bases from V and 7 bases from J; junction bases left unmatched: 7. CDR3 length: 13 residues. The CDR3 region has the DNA TGCAGCGTTGCAGACAGGGGGCGCGAGGAGCAGTACTTC. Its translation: CSVADRGREEQYF.

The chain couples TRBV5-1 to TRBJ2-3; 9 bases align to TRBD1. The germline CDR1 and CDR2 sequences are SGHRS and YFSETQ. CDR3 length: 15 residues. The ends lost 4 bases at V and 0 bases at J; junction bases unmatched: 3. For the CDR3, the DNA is TGCGCCAGCAGCCCGGGACAGGGCAGCACAGATACGCAGTATTTT. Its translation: CASSPGQGSTDTQYF.

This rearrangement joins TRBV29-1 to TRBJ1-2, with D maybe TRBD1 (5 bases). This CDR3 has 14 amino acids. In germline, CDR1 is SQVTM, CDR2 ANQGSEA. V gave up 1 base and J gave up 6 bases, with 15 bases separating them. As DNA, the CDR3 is TGCAGCGTTGAAGGAGAGACAGTGGTAGATGGCTACACCTTC. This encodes CSVEGETVVDGYTF.